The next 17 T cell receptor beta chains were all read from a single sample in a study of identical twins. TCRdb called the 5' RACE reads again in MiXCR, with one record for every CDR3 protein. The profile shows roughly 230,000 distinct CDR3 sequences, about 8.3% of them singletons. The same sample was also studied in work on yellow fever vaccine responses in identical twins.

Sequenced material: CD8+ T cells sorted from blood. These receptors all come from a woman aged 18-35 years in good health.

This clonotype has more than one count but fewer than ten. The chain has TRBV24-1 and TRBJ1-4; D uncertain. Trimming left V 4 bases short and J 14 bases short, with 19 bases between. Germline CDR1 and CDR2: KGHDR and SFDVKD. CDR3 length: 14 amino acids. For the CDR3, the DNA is TGTGCCACCAGTGACTCTACATTCGGTACGAACCTGTTTTTT. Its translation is CATSDSTFGTNLFF.

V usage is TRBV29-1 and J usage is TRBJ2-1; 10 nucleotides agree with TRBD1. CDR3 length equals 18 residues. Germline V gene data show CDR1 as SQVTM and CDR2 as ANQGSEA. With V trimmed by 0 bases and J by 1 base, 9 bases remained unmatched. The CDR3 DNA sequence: TGCAGCGTTGAAGACTTGGACAGGGGGATACTGTCCTACAATGAGCAGTTCTTC. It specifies CSVEDLDRGILSYNEQFF.

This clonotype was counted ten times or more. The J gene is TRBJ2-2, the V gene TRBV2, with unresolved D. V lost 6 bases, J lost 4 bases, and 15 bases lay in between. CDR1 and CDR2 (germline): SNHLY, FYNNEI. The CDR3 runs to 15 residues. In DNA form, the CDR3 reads TGTGCCAGCAGAGAAATCATGGGTGGCACCGGGGAGCTGTTTTTT. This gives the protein CASREIMGGTGELFF.

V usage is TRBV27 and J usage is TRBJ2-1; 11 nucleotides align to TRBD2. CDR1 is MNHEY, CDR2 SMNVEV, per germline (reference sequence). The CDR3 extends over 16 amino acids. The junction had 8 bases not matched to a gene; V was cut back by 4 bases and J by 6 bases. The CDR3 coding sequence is TGTGCCAGCAGTTCCTATAGCGGGAGGGCCCCCAATGAGCAGTTCTTC. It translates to CASSSYSGRAPNEQFF.

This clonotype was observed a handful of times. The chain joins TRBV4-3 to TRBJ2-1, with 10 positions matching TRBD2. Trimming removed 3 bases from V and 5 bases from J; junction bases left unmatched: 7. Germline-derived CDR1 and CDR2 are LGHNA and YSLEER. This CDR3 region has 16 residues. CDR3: CASSHRLAGEHNEQFF. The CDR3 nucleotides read TGCGCCAGCAGCCACAGACTAGCGGGCGAACACAATGAGCAGTTCTTC.

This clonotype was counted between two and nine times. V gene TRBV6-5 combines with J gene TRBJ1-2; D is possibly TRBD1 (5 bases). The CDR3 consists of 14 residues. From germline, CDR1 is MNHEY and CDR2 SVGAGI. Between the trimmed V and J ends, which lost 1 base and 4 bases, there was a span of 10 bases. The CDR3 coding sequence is TGTGCCAGCAGTTACTTGTCAGGGACCTATGGCTACACCTTC. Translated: CASSYLSGTYGYTF.

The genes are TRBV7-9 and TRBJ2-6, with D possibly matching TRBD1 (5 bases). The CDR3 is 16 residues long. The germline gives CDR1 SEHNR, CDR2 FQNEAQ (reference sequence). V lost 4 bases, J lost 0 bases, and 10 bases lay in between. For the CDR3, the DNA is TGTGCCAGCAGCTACCCGACAGTCTCTGGGGCCAACGTCCTGACTTTC. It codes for CASSYPTVSGANVLTF.

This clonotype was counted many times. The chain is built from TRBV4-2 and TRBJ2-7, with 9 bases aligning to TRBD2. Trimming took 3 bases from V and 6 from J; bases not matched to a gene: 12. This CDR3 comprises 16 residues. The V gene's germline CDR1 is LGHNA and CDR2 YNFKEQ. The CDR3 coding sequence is TGTGCCAGCAGCCAGACAATTTCCGGGACTAGCCCCGAGCAGTACTTC. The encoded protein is CASSQTISGTSPEQYF.

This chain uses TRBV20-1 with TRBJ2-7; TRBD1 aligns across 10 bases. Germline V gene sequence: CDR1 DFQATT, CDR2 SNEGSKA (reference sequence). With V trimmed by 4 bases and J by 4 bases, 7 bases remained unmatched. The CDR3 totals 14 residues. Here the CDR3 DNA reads TGCAGTGCTAACCCCCGGGACAGGGGATACGAGCAGTACTTC. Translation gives CSANPRDRGYEQYF.

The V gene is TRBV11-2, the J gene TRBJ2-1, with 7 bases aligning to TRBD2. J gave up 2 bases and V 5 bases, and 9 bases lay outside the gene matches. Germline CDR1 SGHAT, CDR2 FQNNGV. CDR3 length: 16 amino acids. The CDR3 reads CASSNGLGETYNEQFF. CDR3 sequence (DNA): TGTGCCAGCAGCAACGGACTAGGAGAGACCTACAATGAGCAGTTCTTC.

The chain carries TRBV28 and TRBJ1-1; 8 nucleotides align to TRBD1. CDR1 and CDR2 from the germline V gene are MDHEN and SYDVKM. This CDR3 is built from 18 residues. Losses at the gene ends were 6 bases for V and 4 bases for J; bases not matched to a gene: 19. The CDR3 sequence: CASSTLKLTGEEATEAFF. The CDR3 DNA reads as TGTGCCAGCAGCACACTAAAATTGACAGGGGAGGAGGCCACTGAAGCTTTCTTT. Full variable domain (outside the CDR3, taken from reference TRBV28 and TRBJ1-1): DVKVTQSSRYLVKRTGEKVFLECVQDMDHENMFWYRQDPGLGLRLIYFSYDVKMKEKGDIPEGYSVSREKKERFSLILESASTNQTSMYLCASSTLKLTGEEATEAFFGQGTRLTVV.

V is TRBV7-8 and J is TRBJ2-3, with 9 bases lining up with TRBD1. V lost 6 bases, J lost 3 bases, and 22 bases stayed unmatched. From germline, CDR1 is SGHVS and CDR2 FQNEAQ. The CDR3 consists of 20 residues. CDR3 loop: CASRSPSNPGQGRLTDTQYF. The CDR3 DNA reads TGTGCCAGCAGATCACCCTCCAATCCGGGACAGGGTAGATTGACAGATACGCAGTATTTT.

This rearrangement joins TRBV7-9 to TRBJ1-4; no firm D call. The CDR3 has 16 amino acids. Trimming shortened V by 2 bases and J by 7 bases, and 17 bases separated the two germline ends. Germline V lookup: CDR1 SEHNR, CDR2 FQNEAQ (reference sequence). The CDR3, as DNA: TGTGCCAGCAGCTTACTCTTAGGTGGAGATAGTGAAAAACTGTTTTTT. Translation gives CASSLLLGGDSEKLFF.

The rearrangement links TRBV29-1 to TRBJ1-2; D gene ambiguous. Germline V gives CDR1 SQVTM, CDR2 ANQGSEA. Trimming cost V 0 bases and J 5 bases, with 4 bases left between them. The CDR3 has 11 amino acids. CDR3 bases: TGCAGCGTTGAAGATCGATATGGCTACACCTTC. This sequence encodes CSVEDRYGYTF.

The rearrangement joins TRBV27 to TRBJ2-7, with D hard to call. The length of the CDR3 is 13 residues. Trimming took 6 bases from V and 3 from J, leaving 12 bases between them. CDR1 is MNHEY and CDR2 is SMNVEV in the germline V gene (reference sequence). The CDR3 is CASSSGRSYEQYF. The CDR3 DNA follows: TGTGCCAGCAGCTCCGGACGGAGCTACGAGCAGTACTTC.

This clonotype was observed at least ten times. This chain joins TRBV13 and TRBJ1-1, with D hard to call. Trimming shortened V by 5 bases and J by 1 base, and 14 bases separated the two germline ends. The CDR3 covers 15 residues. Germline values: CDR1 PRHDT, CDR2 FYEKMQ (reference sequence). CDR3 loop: CASSLVAGRNTEAFF. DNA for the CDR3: TGTGCCAGCAGCCTCGTGGCTGGGAGGAACACTGAAGCTTTCTTT.

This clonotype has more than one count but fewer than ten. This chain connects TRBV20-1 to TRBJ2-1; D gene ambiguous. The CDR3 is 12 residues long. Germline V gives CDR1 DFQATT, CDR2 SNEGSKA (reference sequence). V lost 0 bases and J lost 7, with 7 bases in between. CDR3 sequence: CSARDMGNEQFF. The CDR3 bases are TGCAGTGCTAGAGATATGGGTAATGAGCAGTTCTTC.